This TCR beta chain is from a study of T cell responses to AZD1222 COVID-19 vaccine. Trimming at V came to 0 bases and at J to 5 bases, leaving 5 bases not matched to a gene. The CDR3 contains 16 residues. Only in-frame clones appear in the TCRdb table, and some are missing; sequencing was by immunoSEQ multiplex PCR. The data show about 88,000 clones, 90% to 95% seen once. This clonotype was obtained from an adult in good health. The gene calls are TRBV23-1 and TRBJ1-2; TRBD1 agrees at 11 bases. TRBV23-1 carries the ORF label, with uncertain function. Specimen: peripheral blood, collected on day 0 of AZD1222 vaccination. CDR3 protein: CASSQSRTGGGYGYTF. CDR3 coding DNA: TGCGCCAGCAGTCAATCCCGGACAGGGGGCGGGTATGGCTACACCTTC.